A single T cell receptor beta chain is shown here with its context. Germline V gene data show CDR1 as SGHVS and CDR2 as FQNEAQ. V lost 5 bases to trimming and J lost 2 bases, with 13 bases between them. This CDR3 has 14 residues. The source of the sample is a study of blood T cell repertoires in COVID-19. About the research overall: COVID-19 samples from acute and convalescent phases originated in the United States, Italy and Spain. T cells, B-cell-depleted T cells, or PBMCs supplied cDNA or gDNA.

Per the study methods: Scientists estimated how many nucleated cells there were by amplifying reference gene primers. Produced via immunoSEQ multiplex PCR; TCRdb's table is partial and in-frame only. V, J and clone size were drawn from that table, and D and trimming were deduced from the DNA. The table records 100,000 or so clones, about three quarters of them present only once. The V and J genes are TRBV7-8 and TRBJ2-7; the D gene is possibly TRBD1 (6 bases). Sequenced material: peripheral blood. The sequence derives from a woman in her 70s with acute or convalescent COVID-19. CDR3 bases: TGTGCCAGCAGCCACGTCGGACAGACCTACGAGCAGTACTTC. Protein product: CASSHVGQTYEQYF.